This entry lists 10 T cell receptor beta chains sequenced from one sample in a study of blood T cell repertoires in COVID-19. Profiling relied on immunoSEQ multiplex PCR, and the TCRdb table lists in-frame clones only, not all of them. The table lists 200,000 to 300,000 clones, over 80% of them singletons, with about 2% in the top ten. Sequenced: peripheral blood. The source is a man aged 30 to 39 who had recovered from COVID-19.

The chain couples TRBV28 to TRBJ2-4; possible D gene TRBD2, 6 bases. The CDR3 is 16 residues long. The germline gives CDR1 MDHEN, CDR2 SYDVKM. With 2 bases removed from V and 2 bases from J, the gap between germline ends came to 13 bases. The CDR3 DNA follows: TGTGCCAGCAGTTTAGGGGGGATGGGAACCAAAAACATTCAGTACTTC. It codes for CASSLGGMGTKNIQYF.

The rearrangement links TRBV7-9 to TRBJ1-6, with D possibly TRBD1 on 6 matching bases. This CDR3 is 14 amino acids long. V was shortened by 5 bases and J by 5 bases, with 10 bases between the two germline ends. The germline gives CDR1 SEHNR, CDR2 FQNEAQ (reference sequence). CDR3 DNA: TGTGCCAGCAGCCCAAGGGGGAATAATTCACCCCTCCACTTT. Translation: CASSPRGNNSPLHF.

CDR3 loop: CAISFRDSGSTGELFF. In DNA, the CDR3 is TGTGCCATCTCGTTCAGGGATAGCGGGTCCACCGGGGAGCTGTTTTTT. J is TRBJ2-2 and V is TRBV10-3; 7 bases match TRBD2. The CDR3 runs to 16 residues. V was pared by 8 bases and J by 4 bases, with 13 bases of the junction left unmatched. CDR1 is ENHRY and CDR2 is SYGVKD in the germline V gene.

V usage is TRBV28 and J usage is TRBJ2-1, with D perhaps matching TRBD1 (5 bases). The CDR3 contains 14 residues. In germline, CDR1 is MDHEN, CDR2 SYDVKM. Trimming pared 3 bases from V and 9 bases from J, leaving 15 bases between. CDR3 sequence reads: CASSFRAGWGEQFF. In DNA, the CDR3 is TGTGCCAGCAGTTTTCGAGCAGGGTGGGGTGAGCAGTTCTTC. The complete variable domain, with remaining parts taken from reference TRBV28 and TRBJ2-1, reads DVKVTQSSRYLVKRTGEKVFLECVQDMDHENMFWYRQDPGLGLRLIYFSYDVKMKEKGDIPEGYSVSREKKERFSLILESASTNQTSMYLCASSFRAGWGEQFFGPGTRLTVL.

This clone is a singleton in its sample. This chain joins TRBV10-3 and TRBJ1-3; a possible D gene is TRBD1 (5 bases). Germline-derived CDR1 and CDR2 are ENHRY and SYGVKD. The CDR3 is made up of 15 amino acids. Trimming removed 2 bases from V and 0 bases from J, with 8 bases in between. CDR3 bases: TGTGCCATCAGTGAGGACAGTCCCTCTGGAAACACCATATATTTT. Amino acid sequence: CAISEDSPSGNTIYF.

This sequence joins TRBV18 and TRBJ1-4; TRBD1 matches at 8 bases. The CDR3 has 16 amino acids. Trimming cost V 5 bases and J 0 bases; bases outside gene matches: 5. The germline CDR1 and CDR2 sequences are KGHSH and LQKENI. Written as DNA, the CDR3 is TGTGCCAGCTCAAAGACAGGGGCATCAACTAATGAAAAACTGTTTTTT. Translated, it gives CASSKTGASTNEKLFF.

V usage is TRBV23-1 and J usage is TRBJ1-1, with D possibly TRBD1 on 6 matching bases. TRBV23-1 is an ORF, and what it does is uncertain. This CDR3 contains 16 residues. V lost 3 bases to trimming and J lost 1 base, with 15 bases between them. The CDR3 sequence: CASSHQNREWNTEAFF. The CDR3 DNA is TGCGCCAGCAGTCATCAGAACAGGGAGTGGAACACTGAAGCTTTCTTT.

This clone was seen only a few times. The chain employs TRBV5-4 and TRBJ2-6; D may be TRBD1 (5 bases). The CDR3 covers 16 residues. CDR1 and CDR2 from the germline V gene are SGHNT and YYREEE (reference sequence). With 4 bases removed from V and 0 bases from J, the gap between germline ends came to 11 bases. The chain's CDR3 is CASSPTGFSGANVLTF. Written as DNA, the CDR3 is TGTGCCAGCAGCCCAACAGGATTCTCTGGGGCCAACGTCCTGACTTTC.

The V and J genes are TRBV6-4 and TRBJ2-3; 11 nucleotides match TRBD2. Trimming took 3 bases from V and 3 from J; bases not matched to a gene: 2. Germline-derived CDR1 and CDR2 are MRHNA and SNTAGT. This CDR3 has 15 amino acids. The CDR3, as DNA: TGTGCCAGCAGTGATACTAGCGGGGGAACAGATACGCAGTATTTT. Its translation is CASSDTSGGTDTQYF.

The DNA of the CDR3 is TGCGCCAGCCAGCTTCCACTGGGCTCTGTGGCCGGGGAGCTGTTTTTT. Amino acid sequence: CASQLPLGSVAGELFF. This sequence joins TRBV5-1 and TRBJ2-2; the D is unclear. CDR3 length: 16 residues. The germline V gene encodes CDR1 SGHRS and CDR2 YFSETQ. V dropped 7 bases and J dropped 6 bases, with 22 bases sitting between them.